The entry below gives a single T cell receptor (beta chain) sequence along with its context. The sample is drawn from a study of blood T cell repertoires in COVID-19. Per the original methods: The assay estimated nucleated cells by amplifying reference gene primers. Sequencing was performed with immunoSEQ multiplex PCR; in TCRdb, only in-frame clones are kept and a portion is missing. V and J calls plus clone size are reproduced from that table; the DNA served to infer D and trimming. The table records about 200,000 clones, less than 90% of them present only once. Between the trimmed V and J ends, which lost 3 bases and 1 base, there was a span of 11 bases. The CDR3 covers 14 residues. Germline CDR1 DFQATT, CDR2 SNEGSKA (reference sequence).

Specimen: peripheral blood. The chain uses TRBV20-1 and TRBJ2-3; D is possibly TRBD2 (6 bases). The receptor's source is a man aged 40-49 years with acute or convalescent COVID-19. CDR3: CSASSLAGTDTQYF. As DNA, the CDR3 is TGCAGTGCTAGTTCTTTAGCGGGCACAGATACGCAGTATTTT.